The rows below give T cell receptor beta chains drawn from one sample of a study of breast tumors, draining lymph nodes, adjacent tissues. A single record per CDR3 protein comes from TCRdb applying MiXCR to the multiplex PCR reads. The sample has 180,000 or so distinct CDR3 sequences, approximately 33% seen once. The specimen sequenced was axillary lymph node tissue. The receptors here all came from a female donor with breast cancer. Some clones in this sample may be carry-over from other donors' samples. CDR3s include the opening cysteine and the closing phenylalanine or tryptophan. D genes are given only for firm matches. The size of a clone is reported for some rows only, either as once, few or many, or as a class for expanded clones.

cdr3_nt cdr3_aa j_call v_call d_call clone_size
TGTGCCAGTAGCACCCCGGGGAGCCCGAACACCGGGGAGCTGTTTTTT CASSTPGSPNTGELFF TRBJ2-2 TRBV19 NA many
TGTGCCAGCAGCTTGCGGTTAGGGGGGAAGAACACCGGGGAGCTGTTTTTT CASSLRLGGKNTGELFF TRBJ2-2 TRBV5-4 NA many
TGTGCCAGCAGCTTAGCCCCTCCGACTAGGGGCAACTCCTACGAGCAGTACTTC CASSLAPPTRGNSYEQYF TRBJ2-7 TRBV7-6 NA many
TGTGCCAGCAGCTTAGAAGTATCGGTGGGGGGGACGGAGACCCAGTACTTC CASSLEVSVGGTETQYF TRBJ2-5 TRBV5-4 TRBD2 NA
TGTGCCAGCAGCTTGAACAGGGGTACCTCACCCCTCCACTTT CASSLNRGTSPLHF TRBJ1-6 TRBV5-6 TRBD1 many
TGTGCCAGCACCACCTCGACACTGTCCTACGAGCAGTACTTC CASTTSTLSYEQYF TRBJ2-7 TRBV28 NA many
TGCAGTGCCTTGACGGGGGAAGTGGGCTACACCTTC CSALTGEVGYTF TRBJ1-2 TRBV20-1 NA many
TGCGCCAGCAGACCCGCGGGGGGCACTGAAGCTTTCTTT CASRPAGGTEAFF TRBJ1-1 TRBV5-1 NA once
TGTGCCAGTAGTATGGAGGATCAGCCCCAGCATTTT CASSMEDQPQHF TRBJ1-5 TRBV19 NA many
TGTGCCAGCAGCCGCAGTGGGGAGGGGGACACTGAAGCTTTCTTT CASSRSGEGDTEAFF TRBJ1-1 TRBV7-8 NA few
TGCAGCGTTCCCCGAGGTAGCGGGATGGTAGGATACAATGAGCAGTTCTTC CSVPRGSGMVGYNEQFF TRBJ2-1 TRBV29-1 TRBD2 many
TGTGCCAGCAGTGACCCGGACAGGGTGGTTCATGGCTACACCTTC CASSDPDRVVHGYTF TRBJ1-2 TRBV6-1 TRBD1 NA
TGTGCCAGCAGCGTCGGGAGCAATGGTGGGGCCAACGTCCTGACTTTC CASSVGSNGGANVLTF TRBJ2-6 TRBV9 NA NA
TGTGCCAGCAGTTCGAGATTTGAGCAGTTCTTC CASSSRFEQFF TRBJ2-1 TRBV27 NA few
TGTGCCAGCAGTTCGAGGGAGGACGAGCAGTACTTC CASSSREDEQYF TRBJ2-7 TRBV28 NA many
TGTGCCAGCAGCTTAAATGCCGGGACTATCTACAATGAGCAGTTCTTC CASSLNAGTIYNEQFF TRBJ2-1 TRBV7-2 TRBD2 many
TGCAGTGCCCAAGAGGACGGGAACACCGGGGAGCTGTTTTTT CSAQEDGNTGELFF TRBJ2-2 TRBV20-1 NA many
TGCGCCAGCAGCCCGCAGGGGGGGTCTGGGTACAGTGAGCAGTTCTTC CASSPQGGSGYSEQFF TRBJ2-1 TRBV5-1 NA NA
TGTGCCAGTAGACCGAGGCCCTCACAGGGACCCAATCAGCCCCAGCATTTT CASRPRPSQGPNQPQHF TRBJ1-5 TRBV19 NA many
TGTGCCACCAGTGCCTCGACAGGGGGTAGCAATCAGCCCCAGCATTTT CATSASTGGSNQPQHF TRBJ1-5 TRBV24-1 TRBD1 many
TGTGCCAGCTCACCACAATTTAGCGATGATACGCAGTATTTT CASSPQFSDDTQYF TRBJ2-3 TRBV18 NA few
TGTGCCTGGGGTGCCGCAGCGGGGGGGGTGCCCTACGAGCAGTACTTC CAWGAAAGGVPYEQYF TRBJ2-7 TRBV30 TRBD2 NA